This TCR beta chain was found in a study of blood T cells in healthy people across ages. This CDR3 is built from 14 residues. Per germline, CDR1 MDHEN and CDR2 SYDVKM. The V and J ends lost 6 bases and 4 bases, in that order; junction bases with no gene match: 6. For the second PCR, which ran for about 7 to 11 cycles, a sample-barcoded 5' primer and a J-beta primer mix were used. TCRdb fed the 5' RACE reads into MiXCR, producing one record per CDR3 protein. The repertoire consists of approximately 600,000 distinct CDR3 sequences, with roughly 53% occurring once and the leading ten covering 30% to 45%.

V is TRBV28 and J is TRBJ1-5, with 7 nucleotides matching TRBD1. This TCR was recovered from a man aged 60 to 75 in good health. The sequencing sample was made of blood. CDR3 sequence (DNA): TGTGCCAGCAGCCGGGGACAGTTTAATCAGCCCCAGCATTTT. This encodes CASSRGQFNQPQHF.